This T cell receptor beta chain comes out of a study of PD-L1 blockade in urothelial cancer. The V gene lost 2 bases and the J gene lost 0 bases, with 5 bases spanning the gap. Germline loops: CDR1 SGDLS, CDR2 YYNGEE. The CDR3 loop spans 13 amino acids. This clone occurred a few times. Using immunoSEQ multiplex PCR, the repertoire was profiled, and TCRdb retains in-frame clones only, with some absent. The repertoire holds about 52,000 clones, with approximately 72% as singletons. The time point here: pretreatment peripheral blood. V gene TRBV9 combines with J gene TRBJ1-1; D unclear. The sample in question was PBMCs, obtained around atezolizumab (anti-PD-L1) treatment. The sequence derives from a man aged 65-85 years with urothelial cancer. The CDR3 spells CASSVSLNTEAFF. The CDR3 DNA reads as TGTGCCAGCAGCGTTAGCTTGAACACTGAAGCTTTCTTT.